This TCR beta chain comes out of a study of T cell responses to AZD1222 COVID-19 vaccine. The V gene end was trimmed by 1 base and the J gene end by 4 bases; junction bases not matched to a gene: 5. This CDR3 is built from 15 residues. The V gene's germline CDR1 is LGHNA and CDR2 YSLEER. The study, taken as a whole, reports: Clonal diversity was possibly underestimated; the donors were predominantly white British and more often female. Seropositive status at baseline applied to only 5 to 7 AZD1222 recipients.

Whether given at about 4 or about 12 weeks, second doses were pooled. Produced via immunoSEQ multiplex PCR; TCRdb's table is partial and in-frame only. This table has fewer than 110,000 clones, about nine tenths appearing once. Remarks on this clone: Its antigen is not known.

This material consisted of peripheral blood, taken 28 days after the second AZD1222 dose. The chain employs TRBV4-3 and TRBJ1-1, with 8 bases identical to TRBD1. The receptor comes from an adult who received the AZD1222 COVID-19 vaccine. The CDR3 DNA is TGCGCCAGCAGCCAAGGGACAGGGTGGGGCACTGAAGCTTTCTTT. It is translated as CASSQGTGWGTEAFF.